This T cell receptor beta chain originates from a study of blood T cell repertoires in COVID-19 (dated by TCRdb to 2018 to 2020). Looking at the study overall: Collaborator samples came from the United States, Italy and Spain and covered acute and convalescent phases of COVID-19. The prospective study material was composed of cDNA or gDNA derived from T cells, B-cell-depleted T cells, or PBMCs. The dataset comprised deeply sampled blood TCRbeta repertoires from subjects exposed to, actively infected with, or recovered from COVID-19. The repertoires were made available in a free public database intended to serve as a resource for research on the immune response to SARS-CoV-2. The samples were drawn from two sources: the first 160 participants of the ongoing ImmuneRACE study, and 1,200 or so subjects contributed by 6 global collaborators. The sample metadata nearly always contained a de-identified subject ID, COVID-19 status, age in years and sex. Where available, HLA class I and class II types were obtained from metadata supplied by the sample provider rather than from assay-based typing. Summary of the overall study and its limitations: The quantity of clinical and demographic metadata differed by source and by participant and was supplied without curation.

TCRbeta CDR3 regions were amplified from genomic DNA by means of the immunoSEQ Assay, a bias-controlled multiplex PCR. On the authors' methods: The number of nucleated cells in each sample was estimated from the amplification of reference gene primers within the assay. To quantify the absolute abundance of each unique TCRbeta CDR3 rearrangement, sequence reads were collapsed and filtered. For each sample, productive Simpson clonality was calculated by taking the square root of Simpson's diversity index across productive rearrangements. As stored in TCRdb, this immuneACCESS dataset retains in-frame rearrangements with V and J assigned. A fraction of the clones does not appear; measured against another copy, unresolved V genes explain less than half of the discrepancy, and the remainder lacks a known reason. D and trimming were read from the DNA, whereas the V and J calls and clone size are those reported in that table. This sample has 300,000 to 500,000 clones in its table, and around 89% of those were observed once. Jointly, the top ten make up approximately 0.96% of the sample.

The CDR3 sequence holds 14 residues, the cysteine and phenylalanine included. The read is trimmed to its CDR3 DNA, 42 bases read in frame from base 1. Via the germline V gene, CDR1 is SGHTA and CDR2 FQGTGA. V lost 2 bases and J lost 4 bases; the stretch between them is 10 bases long. Participants in the prospective study were aged about 18 to 95 years, lived in 24 United States geographic areas, and enrolled through a virtual design. In the prospective study, cohorts were assigned on the basis of participant-reported clinical history obtained from a screening survey and a study questionnaire. Mobile phlebotomists in the prospective study collected whole blood, serum and a nasopharyngeal or oropharyngeal swab from every participant. Additional blood draws and questionnaires over an approximately 2-month period could optionally be provided by prospective study participants. Prospective study blood samples were shipped either frozen or at room temperature before DNA extraction.

This clone was detected once. Its antigen target is currently unknown. Base qualities were left out, and no much larger clone turns up one base away. This clonotype originated in a woman under 40 with acute COVID-19. Sequenced material: PBMCs or T cells enriched from blood (not recorded which). The V and J genes are TRBV7-3 and TRBJ2-3, with the D segment identity uncertain. The sequenced DNA: TGTGCCAGCAGCTTATACTCCACCGCAGATACGCAGTATTTT. It specifies CASSLYSTADTQYF.